This T cell receptor beta chain stems from a study of vaccination and CD4 T cells after COVID-19. Study observations and caveats: Among reactive clones from convalescent patients, a median 86.3% appeared only post-vaccination.

This clonotype was seen a single time. The antigen remains unidentified. Oncomine TCR Beta short-read sequencing was applied to DNA from cultured CD4+ T cells. TCRdb re-called the PCR reads through MiXCR, storing one row per CDR3 protein. The sample shows some 6,600 distinct CDR3 sequences, 25% to 35% of them seen only once. Germline loops: CDR1 DFQATT, CDR2 SNEGSKA (reference sequence). Trimming stripped 4 bases from V and 3 bases from J, with 15 bases between. The CDR3 covers 14 residues. The treatment: roughly 10-day PBMC culture with coronavirus spike peptide pools or control peptides (ViraFEST assay). The unexposed donor provided CD4+ T cells, which were taken before the COVID-19 pandemic (2011-2018).

This rearrangement joins TRBV20-1 to TRBJ1-1, with D maybe TRBD1 (6 bases). The clonotype comes from a human donor in good health. The sequenced sample consisted of CD4+ T cells from blood, cultured in vitro. CDR3 amino acids: CSAKEGGWDTEAFF. In DNA, the CDR3 is TGCAGTGCTAAGGAGGGGGGCTGGGACACTGAAGCTTTCTTT.